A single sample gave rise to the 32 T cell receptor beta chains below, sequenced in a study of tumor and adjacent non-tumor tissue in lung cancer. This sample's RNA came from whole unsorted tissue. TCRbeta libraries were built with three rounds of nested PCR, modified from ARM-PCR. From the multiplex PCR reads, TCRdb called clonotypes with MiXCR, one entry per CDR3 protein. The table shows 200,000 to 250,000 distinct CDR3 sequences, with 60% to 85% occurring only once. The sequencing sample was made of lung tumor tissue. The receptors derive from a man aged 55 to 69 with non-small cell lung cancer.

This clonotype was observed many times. CDR3 in DNA: TGCAGTGCCAACGGGGGCCACTACAATGAGCAGTTCTTC. Protein: CSANGGHYNEQFF. The rearrangement links TRBV20-1 to TRBJ2-1; D possibly matches TRBD1 or TRBD2 (6 bases each). This CDR3 is built from 13 residues. Deletions cut 6 bases from V and 3 bases from J, with 12 bases between. CDR1 and CDR2 from the germline V gene are DFQATT and SNEGSKA (reference sequence).

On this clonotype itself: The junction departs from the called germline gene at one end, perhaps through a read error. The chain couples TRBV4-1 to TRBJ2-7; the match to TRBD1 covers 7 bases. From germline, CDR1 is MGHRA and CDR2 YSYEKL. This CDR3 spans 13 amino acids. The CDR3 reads CASNQGQTYEQIF. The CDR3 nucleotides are TGCGCCAGCAACCAGGGACAGACCTACGAGCAGATCTTC.

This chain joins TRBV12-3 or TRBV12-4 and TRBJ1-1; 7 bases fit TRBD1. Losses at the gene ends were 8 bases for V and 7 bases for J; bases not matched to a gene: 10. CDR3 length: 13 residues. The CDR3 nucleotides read TGTGCCAGCCGCGCTCAGGGGGTTAGTGAAGCTTTCTTT. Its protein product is CASRAQGVSEAFF.

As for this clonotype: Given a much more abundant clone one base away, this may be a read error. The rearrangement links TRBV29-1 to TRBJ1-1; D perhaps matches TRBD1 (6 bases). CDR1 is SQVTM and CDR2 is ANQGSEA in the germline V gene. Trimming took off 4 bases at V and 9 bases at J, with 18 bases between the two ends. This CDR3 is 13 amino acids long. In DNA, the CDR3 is TGCAGCGTTGTCCGCTCCCAAACAGGGCAAGCTTTCTTT. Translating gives CSVVRSQTGQAFF.

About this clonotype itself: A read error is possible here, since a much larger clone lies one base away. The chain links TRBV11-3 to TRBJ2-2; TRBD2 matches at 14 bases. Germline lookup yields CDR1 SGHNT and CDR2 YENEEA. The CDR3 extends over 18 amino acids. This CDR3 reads CVSSLGTSGSVNTGELFF. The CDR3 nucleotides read TGTGTCAGCAGCTTAGGGACTAGCGGGAGTGTGAACACCGGGGAGCTGTTTTTT.

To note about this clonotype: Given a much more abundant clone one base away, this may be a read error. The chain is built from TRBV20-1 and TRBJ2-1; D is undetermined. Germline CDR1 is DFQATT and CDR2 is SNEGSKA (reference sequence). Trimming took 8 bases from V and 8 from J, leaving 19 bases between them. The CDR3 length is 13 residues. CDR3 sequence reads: CSTIRAGVDEQFF. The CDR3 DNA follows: TGCAGTACTATTAGGGCCGGAGTGGATGAGCAGTTCTTC.

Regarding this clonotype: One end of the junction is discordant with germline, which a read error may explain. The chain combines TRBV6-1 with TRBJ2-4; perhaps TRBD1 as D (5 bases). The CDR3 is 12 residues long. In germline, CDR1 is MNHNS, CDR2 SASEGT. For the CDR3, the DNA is TGTGCCAGCAGGAGACAAGGGGTGACCCAGCACTTC. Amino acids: CASRRQGVTQHF.

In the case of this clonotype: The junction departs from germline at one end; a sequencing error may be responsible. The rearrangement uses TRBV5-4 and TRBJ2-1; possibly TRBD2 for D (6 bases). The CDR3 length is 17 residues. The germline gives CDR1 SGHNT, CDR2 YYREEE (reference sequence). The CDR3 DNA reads TGTGCCAGCAGCCACCCCCTCGAGGAGGGCCCTCGTAATGAACAGTTCTTC. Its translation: CASSHPLEEGPRNEQFF.

In nucleotides, the CDR3 is TGTGCCAGCAGACCCCGACAGGGTTCCTACGAGCAGTACTTC. The encoded protein is CASRPRQGSYEQYF. The J gene is TRBJ2-7, the V gene TRBV6-5, with 7 bases lining up with TRBD1. Germline V gene lookup returns CDR1 MNHEY and CDR2 SVGAGI. The CDR3 runs to 14 residues. V lost 6 bases and J lost 1; bases outside the gene matches: 6.

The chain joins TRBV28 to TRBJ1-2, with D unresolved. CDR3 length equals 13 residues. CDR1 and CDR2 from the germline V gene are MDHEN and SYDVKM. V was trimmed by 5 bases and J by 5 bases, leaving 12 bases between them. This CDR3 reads CASSPPAWYGYTF. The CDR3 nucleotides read TGTGCCAGCAGTCCCCCGGCATGGTATGGCTACACCTTC.

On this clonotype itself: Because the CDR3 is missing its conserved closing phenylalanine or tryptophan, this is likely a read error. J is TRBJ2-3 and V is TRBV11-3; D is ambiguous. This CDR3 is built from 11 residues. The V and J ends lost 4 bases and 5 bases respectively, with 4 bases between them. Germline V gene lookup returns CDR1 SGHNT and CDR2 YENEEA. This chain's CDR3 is CASSWEDTQYH. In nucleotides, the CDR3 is TGTGCCAGCAGCTGGGAAGATACGCAGTATCAT.

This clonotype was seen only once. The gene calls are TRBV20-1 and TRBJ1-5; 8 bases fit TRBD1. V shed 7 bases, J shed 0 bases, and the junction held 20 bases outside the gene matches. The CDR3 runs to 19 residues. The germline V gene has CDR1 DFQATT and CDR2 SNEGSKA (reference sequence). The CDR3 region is CSVRGGFLLTGASNQPQHF. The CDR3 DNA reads TGCAGTGTTAGGGGGGGTTTTCTACTGACAGGGGCTAGCAATCAGCCCCAGCATTTT.

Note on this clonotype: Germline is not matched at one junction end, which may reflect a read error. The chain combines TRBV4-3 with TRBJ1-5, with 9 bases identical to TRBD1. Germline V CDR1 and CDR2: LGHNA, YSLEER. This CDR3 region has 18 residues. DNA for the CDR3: TGCGCCAGCGGCCAAGATTTGACAGGGGGTAGCAGCAATCAGCCCCAGCATTTT. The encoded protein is CASGQDLTGGSSNQPQHF.

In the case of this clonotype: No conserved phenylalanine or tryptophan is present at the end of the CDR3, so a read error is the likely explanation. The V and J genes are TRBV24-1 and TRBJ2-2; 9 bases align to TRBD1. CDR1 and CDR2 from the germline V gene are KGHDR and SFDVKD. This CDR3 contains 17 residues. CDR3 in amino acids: CPTSDSADRGITRELFY. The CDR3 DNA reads TGTCCCACCAGTGATTCGGCGGACAGGGGTATCACCCGGGAGCTGTTTTAT.

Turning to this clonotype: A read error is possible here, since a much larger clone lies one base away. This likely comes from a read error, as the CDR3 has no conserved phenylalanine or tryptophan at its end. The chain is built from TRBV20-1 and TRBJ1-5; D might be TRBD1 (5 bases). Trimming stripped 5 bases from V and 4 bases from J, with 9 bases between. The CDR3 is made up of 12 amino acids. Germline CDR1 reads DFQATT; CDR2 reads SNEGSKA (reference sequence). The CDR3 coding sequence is TGCAGTGCTGTTTCAGGGAATCAGCCCCAGCATTCT. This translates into CSAVSGNQPQHS.

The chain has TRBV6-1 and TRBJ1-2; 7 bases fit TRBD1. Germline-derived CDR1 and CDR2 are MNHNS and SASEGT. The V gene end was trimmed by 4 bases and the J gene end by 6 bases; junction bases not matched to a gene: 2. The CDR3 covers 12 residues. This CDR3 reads CASSGDSHGYTF. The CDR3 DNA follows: TGTGCCAGCAGTGGGGACAGCCATGGCTACACCTTC.

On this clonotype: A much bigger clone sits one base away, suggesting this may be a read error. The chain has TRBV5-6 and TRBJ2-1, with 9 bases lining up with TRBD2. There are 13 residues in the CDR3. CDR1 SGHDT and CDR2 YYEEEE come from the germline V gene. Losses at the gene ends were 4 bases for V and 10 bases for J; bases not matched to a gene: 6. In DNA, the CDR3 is TGTGCCAGCAGCCGCAGCGGGAGGAAAGAGCAGTTCTTC. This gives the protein CASSRSGRKEQFF.

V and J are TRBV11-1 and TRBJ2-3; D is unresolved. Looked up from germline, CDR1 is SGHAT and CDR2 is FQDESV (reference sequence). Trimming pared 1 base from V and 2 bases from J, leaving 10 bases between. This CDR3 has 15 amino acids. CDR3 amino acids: CASSLVYSYTDTQYF. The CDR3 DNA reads TGTGCCAGCAGCTTAGTCTACAGTTACACAGATACGCAGTATTTT.

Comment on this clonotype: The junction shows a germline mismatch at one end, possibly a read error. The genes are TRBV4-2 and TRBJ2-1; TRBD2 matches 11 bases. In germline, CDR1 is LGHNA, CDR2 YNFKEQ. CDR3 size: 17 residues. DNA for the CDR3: TGTGTCAGCAGTCAAAAAAACCTAGCGGGGGGCCAAGGTGGGCAGTTATTC. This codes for CVSSQKNLAGGQGGQLF.

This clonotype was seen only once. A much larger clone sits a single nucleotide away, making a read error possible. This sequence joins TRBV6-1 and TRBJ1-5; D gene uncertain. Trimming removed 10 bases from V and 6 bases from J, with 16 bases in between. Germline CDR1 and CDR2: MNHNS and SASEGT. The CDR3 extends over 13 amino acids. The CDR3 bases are TGTGCCACCAGAGAGGTTACAAGTCAGCCCCAGCATTTT. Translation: CATREVTSQPQHF.

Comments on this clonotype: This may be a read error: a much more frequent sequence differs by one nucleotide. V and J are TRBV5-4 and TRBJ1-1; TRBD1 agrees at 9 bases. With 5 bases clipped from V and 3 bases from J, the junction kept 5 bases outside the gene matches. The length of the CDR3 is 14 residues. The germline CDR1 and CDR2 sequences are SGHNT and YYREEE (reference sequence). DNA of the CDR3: TGTGCCAGCAGGCGACAGGGGGGAGACACTGAAGCTTTCTTT. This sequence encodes CASRRQGGDTEAFF.

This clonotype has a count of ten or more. CDR3 region: CSALAGGKTDTQYF. The CDR3 nucleotides read TGCAGTGCTTTAGCGGGAGGGAAAACAGATACGCAGTATTTT. The J gene is TRBJ2-3, the V gene TRBV20-1; the match to TRBD2 covers 11 bases. The CDR3 is made up of 14 amino acids. V lost 5 bases, J lost 3 bases, and 4 bases stayed unmatched. Per the germline V gene, CDR1 is DFQATT and CDR2 is SNEGSKA (reference sequence).

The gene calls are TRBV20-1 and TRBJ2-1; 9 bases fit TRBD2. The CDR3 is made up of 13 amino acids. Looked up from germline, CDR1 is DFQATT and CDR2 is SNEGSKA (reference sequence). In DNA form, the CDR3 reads TGCACTGCCAAGAGCGGGGGGAACAATGAGCAGTTCTTC. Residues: CTAKSGGNNEQFF.

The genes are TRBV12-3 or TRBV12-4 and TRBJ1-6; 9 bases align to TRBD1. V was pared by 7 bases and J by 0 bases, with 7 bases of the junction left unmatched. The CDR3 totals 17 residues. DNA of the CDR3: TGTGCCAGCACCCTAGGACAGGGGAGCTCCTATAATTCACCCCTCCACTTT. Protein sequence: CASTLGQGSSYNSPLHF.

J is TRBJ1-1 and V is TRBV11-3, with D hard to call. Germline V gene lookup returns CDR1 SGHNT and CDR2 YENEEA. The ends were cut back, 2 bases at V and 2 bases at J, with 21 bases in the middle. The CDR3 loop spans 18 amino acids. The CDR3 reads CASSLYGLVGQINTEAFF. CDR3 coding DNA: TGTGCCAGCAGCTTATATGGACTCGTCGGGCAGATTAACACTGAAGCTTTCTTT. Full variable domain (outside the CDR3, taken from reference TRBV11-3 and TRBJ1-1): EAGVVQSPRYKIIEKKQPVAFWCNPISGHNTLYWYLQNLGQGPELLIRYENEEAVDDSQLPKDRFSAERLKGVDSTLKIQPAELGDSAVYLCASSLYGLVGQINTEAFFGQGTRLTVV.

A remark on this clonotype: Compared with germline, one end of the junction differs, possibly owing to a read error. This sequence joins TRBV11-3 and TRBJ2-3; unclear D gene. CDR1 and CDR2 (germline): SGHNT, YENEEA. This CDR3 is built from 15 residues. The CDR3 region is CTSSLDPWVTVTQYF. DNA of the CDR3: TGTACCAGCAGCTTAGATCCCTGGGTCACAGTTACGCAGTATTTT.

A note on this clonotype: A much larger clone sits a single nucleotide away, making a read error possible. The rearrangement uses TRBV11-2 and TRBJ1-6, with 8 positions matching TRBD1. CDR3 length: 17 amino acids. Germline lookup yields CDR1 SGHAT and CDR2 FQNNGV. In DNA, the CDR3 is TGTACCAGCAGCCAGAAAACGCGGACAGGGCTAGAATCACCCCTCCACTTT. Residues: CTSSQKTRTGLESPLHF.

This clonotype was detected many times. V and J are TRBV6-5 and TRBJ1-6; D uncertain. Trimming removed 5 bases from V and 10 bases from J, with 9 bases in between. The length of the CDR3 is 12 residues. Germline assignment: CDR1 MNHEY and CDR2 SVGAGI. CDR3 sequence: CASSNLDSPLHF. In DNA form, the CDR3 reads TGTGCCAGCAGTAATCTGGACTCACCCCTCCACTTT.

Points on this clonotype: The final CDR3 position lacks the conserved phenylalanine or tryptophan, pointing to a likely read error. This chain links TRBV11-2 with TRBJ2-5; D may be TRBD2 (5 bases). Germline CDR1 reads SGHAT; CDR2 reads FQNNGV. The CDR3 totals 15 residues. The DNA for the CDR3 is TGTGCCAGCAGACGTGAAGCTAGCAACCGAGAGAGCCAGTACTTA. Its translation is CASRREASNRESQYL.

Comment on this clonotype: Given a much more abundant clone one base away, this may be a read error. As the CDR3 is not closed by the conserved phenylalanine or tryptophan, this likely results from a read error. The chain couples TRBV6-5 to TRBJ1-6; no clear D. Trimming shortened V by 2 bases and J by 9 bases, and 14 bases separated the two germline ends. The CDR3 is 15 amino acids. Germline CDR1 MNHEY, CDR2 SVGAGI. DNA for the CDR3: TGTGCCAGCAGTTACGAACGGGCGCGGGGTTCACCCCTCCACTAT. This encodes CASSYERARGSPLHY.

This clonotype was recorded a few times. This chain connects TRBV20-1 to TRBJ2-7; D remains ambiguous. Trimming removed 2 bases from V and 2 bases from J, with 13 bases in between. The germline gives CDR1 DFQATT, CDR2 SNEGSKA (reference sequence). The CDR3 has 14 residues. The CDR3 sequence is CSARLGRRAYEQYF. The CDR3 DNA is TGCAGTGCTAGACTAGGACGAAGGGCCTACGAGCAGTACTTC.

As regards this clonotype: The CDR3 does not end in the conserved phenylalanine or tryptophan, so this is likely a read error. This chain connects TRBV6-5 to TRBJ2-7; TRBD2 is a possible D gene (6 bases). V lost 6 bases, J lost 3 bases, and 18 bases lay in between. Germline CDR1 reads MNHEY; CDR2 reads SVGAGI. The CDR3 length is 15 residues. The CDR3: CASRPRLSEGYEQYL. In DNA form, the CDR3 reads TGTGCCAGCAGGCCTCGACTGTCGGAGGGCTACGAGCAGTACCTC.